This T cell receptor beta chain was documented in a study of OX40 agonist ivuxolimab in advanced cancers. Background on the whole study: Ivuxolimab, which targeted the costimulatory receptor OX40 (CD134), was an agonistic, fully human IgG2 monoclonal antibody. In the dose-escalation cohort, approximately 80% of patients were male, and the mean age was 60 years with a range of roughly 20 to 80. The monotherapy dose-escalation portion (N of about 49 patients) of the phase I ivuxolimab trial is reported in the paper. Prior anti-PD-1, anti-PD-L1 or anti-CTLA-4 therapy was permitted, and checkpoint inhibitors had been received by less than 45% of dose-escalation patients. Partial responses were achieved by three dose-escalation patients, of whom one had hepatocellular carcinoma and two had cutaneous melanoma. Peripheral TCRbeta sequencing was intended to test whether TCR sequence diversity was altered and clonal T-cell expansion was caused by ivuxolimab. Intravenous ivuxolimab was administered to patients every 2 weeks at six dose levels: 0.01, 0.1, 0.3, 1.5, 3 and 10 mg/kg. Of the roughly 50 dose-escalation patients, hepatocellular carcinoma was present in approximately 20, melanoma in approximately 15, renal cell carcinoma in 9 and head and neck cancer in 9. On the study overall, not on this receptor specifically: Which antigens the clonally expanded peripheral T cells were specific for was not determined. After ivuxolimab, expanded clones were on average more numerous among CD8+ T cells than among CD4+ T cells. Low levels of normalized T-cell clonal expansion were also shown by some nonresponding patients. At doses of 0.1 to 3.0 mg/kg, clonal expansion of both CD4+ and CD8+ blood T cells was observed from baseline to week 6. In the 0.1-3.0 mg/kg groups, partial responders were among the patients with the lowest normalized peripheral clonal expansion, particularly in CD8+ T cells.

Genomic DNA was extracted from sorted cells for sequencing of the TCRbeta CDR3 region. The immunoSEQ Assay was used for sequencing of TCRbeta CDR3 regions. What TCRdb holds here is the immuneACCESS table cut down to in-frame rearrangements. Part of the clones is not present; checked against another copy, under half of the missing clones reflect an unresolved V gene, and the others are unexplained. Counted in this sample were 57,000 or so clones; about 90% of them appeared once. The leading ten clones occupy 11% to 15% of the sample. Worth noting for this clone: What antigen it recognizes has not been identified. One base away there is no much larger clone; base qualities are not given.

Taken from the germline V gene, the CDR1 and CDR2 loops are SGHTA and FQGNSA. From the cysteine up to the phenylalanine, the CDR3 has a length of 16 residues. CDR3 DNA only is kept here, 48 bases in frame from base 1. The V end loses 0 bases and the J end loses 5 bases, and a stretch of 14 bases separates them. Patients with autoimmune disease history or receiving systemic immunosuppression were excluded from the trial. Peripheral blood for TCR sequencing was drawn from every dose cohort at baseline, at cycle 4 day 1 and at cycle 7 day 1. Samples were obtained from an open-label, multicenter, first-in-human phase I dose-escalation trial of ivuxolimab. Adults with locally advanced or metastatic melanoma, renal cell, hepatocellular, or head and neck squamous cell carcinoma were enrolled in the trial. Before TCR sequencing, CD4+ and CD8+ T cells were separately sorted from peripheral blood.

Material: CD4+ or CD8+ T cells sorted from blood, obtained in a trial of the OX40 agonist ivuxolimab. The origin of this receptor is an adult with an advanced solid tumor such as melanoma, head and neck, liver or kidney cancer. The rearranged chain carries TRBV7-2 and TRBJ2-1; TRBD1 might be the D gene, on 5 matching bases. For the CDR3, the sequence is CASSLAPQGGNNEQFF. In nucleotide form, the sequence is TGTGCCAGCAGCTTAGCCCCCCAGGGTGGAAACAATGAGCAGTTCTTC.